This TCR beta chain was identified during a study of glioma-infiltrating T cells after dendritic cell vaccination. Study details: Monocyte-derived dendritic cells, cultured 7 to 8 days with IL-4 and GM-CSF, were pulsed with autologous tumor lysate.

TCRdb's table, derived via immunoSEQ multiplex PCR, lists solely in-frame clones and lacks some. The sample consists of about 90,000 clones, around 83% of them appearing once. Noted time point: after dendritic cell vaccination, including at tumor progression/relapse. This CDR3 spans 13 amino acids. Trimming removed 3 bases from V and 0 bases from J, with 3 bases in between. The germline CDR1 and CDR2 sequences are MNHNS and SASEGT. The sample here was blood, taken after dendritic cell vaccination. The chain employs TRBV6-1 and TRBJ1-3, with D hard to call. The sequence derives from a human donor with glioblastoma. The CDR3 DNA follows: TGTGCCAGCAGTGACGGCTCTGGAAACACCATATATTTT. Encoded protein: CASSDGSGNTIYF.